The present TCR beta chain was sequenced within a study of blood T cell repertoires in COVID-19. Across the whole study: PBMCs, B-cell-depleted T cells, or T cells provided the cDNA or gDNA that made up the material.

All enrollees were roughly 18 to 89 years old and from about two dozen US areas. Resolution of symptoms, clearance, or two negative PCRs was present in recovered Cohort 3 donors. The germline V gene has CDR1 SGHTA and CDR2 FQGNSA. Trimming took 5 bases from V and 6 from J; bases not matched to a gene: 9. The CDR3 sequence is 15 residues long. In the authors' workflow: Amplification of reference gene primers provided the estimated nucleated cell counts. The method was immunoSEQ multiplex PCR; TCRdb's version includes in-frame clones alone and lacks a portion of them. The V and J calls and the clone size are those of that table, but D and trimming were determined from the DNA. The table lists 300,000 to 450,000 clones, 80% to 90% of them singletons.

Sequenced material: PBMCs or T cells enriched from blood (not recorded which). The chain couples TRBV7-2 to TRBJ2-2; 7 nucleotides match TRBD1. The origin of this receptor is a man younger than 35 who had recovered from COVID-19. In nucleotides, the CDR3 is TGTGCCAGCAGCAAGCGAGACAGGGTTGCCGGGGAGCTGTTTTTT. Encoded protein: CASSKRDRVAGELFF. Complete variable domain (other parts from reference TRBV7-2 and TRBJ2-2): GAGVSQSPSNKVTEKGKDVELRCDPISGHTALYWYRQSLGQGLEFLIYFQGNSAPDKSGLPSDRFSAERTGGSVSTLTIQRTQQEDSAVYLCASSKRDRVAGELFFGEGSRLTVL.